The 13 T cell receptor beta chains listed next were all sequenced from one sample in a study of CD8+ T cells in alopecia areata. The authors extracted RNA and reverse transcribed it into cDNA as the sequencing template. Sequenced by immunoSEQ multiplex PCR; TCRdb stores in-frame clones only, minus some. This table holds 170,000 or so clones, around 63% found once. This specimen was CD4+ T cells sorted from blood, taken at week 0. Every receptor here comes from a human donor with alopecia areata.

The chain carries TRBV30 and TRBJ1-5, with a weak D call TRBD1 (6 bases). The CDR3 runs 15 residues. CDR1 and CDR2 from the germline V gene are GTSNPN and SVGIG (reference sequence). V lost 0 bases and J lost 2, with 11 bases in between. The CDR3 DNA is TGTGCCTGGAGTGTCGGTGGGGGCGGCAATCAGCCCCAGCATTTT. This sequence encodes CAWSVGGGGNQPQHF.

V usage is TRBV27 and J usage is TRBJ2-6; D gene unclear. V lost 5 bases, J lost 0 bases, and 8 bases lay in between. From germline, CDR1 is MNHEY and CDR2 SMNVEV (reference sequence). This CDR3 region has 15 residues. The CDR3 loop reads CASSMITSGANVLTF. Here the CDR3 DNA reads TGTGCCAGCAGTATGATTACCTCTGGGGCCAACGTCCTGACTTTC.

V gene TRBV7-9 combines with J gene TRBJ1-6; a weak D match, TRBD1 (5 bases). CDR3 length equals 15 residues. V gave up 4 bases and J gave up 5 bases, with 12 bases separating them. Per the germline V gene, CDR1 is SEHNR and CDR2 is FQNEAQ (reference sequence). CDR3 sequence (DNA): TGTGCCAGCAGCTCCGAAGGGACTAATAATTCACCCCTCCACTTT. This codes for CASSSEGTNNSPLHF.

V gene TRBV9 combines with J gene TRBJ1-2, with D hard to call. Deletions cut 5 bases from V and 7 bases from J, with 18 bases between. This CDR3 comprises 14 residues. CDR1 and CDR2 from the germline V gene are SGDLS and YYNGEE. The CDR3 coding sequence is TGTGCCAGCAGTCACAACGAGGCGGGGAGTGGCTACACCTTC. This encodes CASSHNEAGSGYTF.

The CDR3 nucleotides read TGCAGCGTTGTATTAGCCAGGGAATACGAGCAGTACTTC. Amino acids: CSVVLAREYEQYF. This chain links TRBV29-1 with TRBJ2-7; D is perhaps TRBD1 (5 bases). This CDR3 is built from 13 residues. Trimming shortened V by 4 bases and J by 4 bases, and 14 bases separated the two germline ends. Germline V gene lookup returns CDR1 SQVTM and CDR2 ANQGSEA.

J is TRBJ2-5 and V is TRBV12-5; 7 bases line up with TRBD1. V shed 4 bases, J shed 4 bases, and the junction held 3 bases outside the gene matches. The CDR3 loop spans 13 amino acids. Germline-derived CDR1 and CDR2 are LGHNT and FRNRAP. This chain's CDR3 is CASGSRQGETQYF. The CDR3 DNA sequence: TGTGCTAGTGGTTCCCGACAGGGAGAGACCCAGTACTTC.

The V gene is TRBV25-1, the J gene TRBJ2-7; D perhaps matches TRBD2 (7 bases). Trimming left V 0 bases short and J 3 bases short, with 15 bases between. Per the germline V gene, CDR1 is MGHDK and CDR2 is SYGVNS. This CDR3 has 16 residues. This CDR3 is CASSEYGGGPRYEQYF. For the CDR3, the DNA is TGTGCCAGCAGTGAATATGGGGGGGGGCCGCGCTACGAGCAGTACTTC.

The rearrangement uses TRBV15 and TRBJ2-1, with TRBD2 matching over 11 bases. V lost 0 bases, J lost 5 bases, and 15 bases stayed unmatched. CDR1 and CDR2 from the germline V gene are LNHNV and YYDKDF (reference sequence). CDR3 length: 20 residues. Written as DNA, the CDR3 is TGTGCCACCAGCAGAGATTATTCTAGCGGGGGGACCCCCACTAACAATGAGCAGTTCTTC. This codes for CATSRDYSSGGTPTNNEQFF.

The sample holds a few counts of this clone. V and J are TRBV11-1 and TRBJ1-2; 10 bases line up with TRBD1. The ends lost 5 bases at V and 6 bases at J; junction bases unmatched: 12. Germline V gene lookup returns CDR1 SGHAT and CDR2 FQDESV (reference sequence). The CDR3 spans 16 residues. The CDR3 protein is CASSPYPGQGLHGYTF. The CDR3 nucleotides are TGTGCCAGCAGCCCCTACCCGGGACAGGGGCTCCATGGCTACACCTTC. The variable domain in full, with the rest retrieved from reference TRBV11-1 and TRBJ1-2, is EAEVAQSPRYKITEKSQAVAFWCDPISGHATLYWYRQILGQGPELLVQFQDESVVDDSQLPKDRFSAERLKGVDSTLKIQPAELGDSAMYLCASSPYPGQGLHGYTFGSGTRLTVV.

The chain combines TRBV30 with TRBJ1-2; 8 positions match TRBD1. J was trimmed by 4 bases and V by 0 bases; bases with no gene match: 13. The CDR3 has 17 amino acids. Germline CDR1 reads GTSNPN; CDR2 reads SVGIG (reference sequence). CDR3: CAWSVGRQGIRGYGYTF. CDR3 sequence (DNA): TGTGCCTGGAGTGTAGGGAGACAGGGGATTAGGGGCTATGGCTACACCTTC. Looking up the rest from reference TRBV30 and TRBJ1-2 gives the full variable domain: SQTIHQWPATLVQPVGSPLSLECTVEGTSNPNLYWYRQAAGRGLQLLFYSVGIGQISSEVPQNLSASRPQDRQFILSSKKLLLSDSGFYLCAWSVGRQGIRGYGYTFGSGTRLTVV.

This clone appeared a few times. V gene TRBV29-1 combines with J gene TRBJ2-7; D is possibly TRBD2 (6 bases). The CDR3 sequence is 13 residues long. Germline values: CDR1 SQVTM, CDR2 ANQGSEA. Trimming shortened V by 4 bases and J by 2 bases, and 12 bases separated the two germline ends. This chain's CDR3 is CSVGGRQTYEQYF. In DNA form, the CDR3 reads TGCAGCGTTGGAGGGAGGCAGACCTACGAGCAGTACTTC.

The rearrangement joins TRBV29-1 to TRBJ1-4, with D possibly being TRBD1 (6 bases). Between the trimmed V and J ends, which lost 7 bases and 8 bases, there was a span of 14 bases. The germline V gene encodes CDR1 SQVTM and CDR2 ANQGSEA. This CDR3 comprises 12 residues. The CDR3 protein is CSAGPGHEKLFF. Here the CDR3 DNA reads TGCAGCGCAGGGCCGGGACACGAAAAACTGTTTTTT.

The rearrangement uses TRBV9 and TRBJ2-3; D tentatively reads TRBD1 or TRBD2 (5 bases each). The CDR3 runs 14 residues. The germline V gene has CDR1 SGDLS and CDR2 YYNGEE. Trimming took 0 bases from V and 4 from J, leaving 9 bases between them. The CDR3 DNA reads as TGTGCCAGCAGCGTAGAGGGGACGCCAGATACGCAGTATTTT. Its protein product is CASSVEGTPDTQYF.